The 21 T cell receptor beta chains reported below all come from one sample, sequenced in a study of blood T cell repertoires in COVID-19. The data were produced by immunoSEQ multiplex PCR, yet TCRdb's version contains in-frame clones alone and is incomplete. Among around 150,000 clones, more than 85% were seen once, and the ten largest hold less than 1%. The source material was peripheral blood. Receptors were obtained from a young man with acute or convalescent COVID-19.

The rearrangement links TRBV28 to TRBJ1-5; 9 nucleotides agree with TRBD1. The trim removed 7 bases at V and 3 bases at J, leaving 7 bases unmatched. From germline, CDR1 is MDHEN and CDR2 SYDVKM. There are 15 residues in the CDR3. The CDR3 reads CASTIGDRDNQPQHF. DNA of the CDR3: TGTGCCAGCACCATAGGGGACAGGGACAATCAGCCCCAGCATTTT.

This sequence joins TRBV15 and TRBJ1-4; a possible D gene is TRBD1 (5 bases). The CDR3 consists of 19 residues. Germline V gene lookup returns CDR1 LNHNV and CDR2 YYDKDF (reference sequence). Trimming shortened V by 3 bases and J by 3 bases, and 23 bases separated the two germline ends. The CDR3 reads CATSSPLGGKGRANEKLFF. In DNA, the CDR3 is TGTGCCACCAGCAGCCCCCTTGGGGGGAAAGGGCGGGCTAATGAAAAACTGTTTTTT.

The rearrangement uses TRBV15 and TRBJ1-2; the match to TRBD1 covers 8 bases. V shed 2 bases and J 3 bases; nucleotides not matched to a gene: 8. The germline V gene has CDR1 LNHNV and CDR2 YYDKDF (reference sequence). This CDR3 comprises 16 residues. The CDR3 reads CATSRYGQGNYYGYTF. The CDR3 nucleotides read TGTGCCACCAGCAGATACGGACAGGGAAATTACTATGGCTACACCTTC.

This clone has a single count. The chain has TRBV11-2 and TRBJ2-7, with 12 bases identical to TRBD2. CDR1 and CDR2 (germline): SGHAT, FQNNGV. V was pared by 4 bases and J by 4 bases, with 2 bases of the junction left unmatched. The CDR3 consists of 14 residues. CDR3 nucleotide sequence: TGTGCCAGCAGCTCTAGCGGGGGGGCGTACGAGCAGTACTTC. Amino acid sequence: CASSSSGGAYEQYF.

The rearrangement links TRBV24-1 to TRBJ1-5; 7 bases match TRBD1. This CDR3 region has 15 residues. V shed 3 bases, J shed 4 bases, and the junction held 5 bases outside the gene matches. The germline V gene encodes CDR1 KGHDR and CDR2 SFDVKD. CDR3 amino acids: CATSDAQGQNQPQHF. The DNA for the CDR3 is TGTGCCACCAGTGATGCACAGGGGCAGAATCAGCCCCAGCATTTT.

About this clone itself: In this CDR3 the conserved last residue, phenylalanine or tryptophan, is missing, so a read error is likely. V is TRBV19 and J is TRBJ1-2, with no clear D. The V and J ends lost 4 bases and 2 bases respectively, with 5 bases between them. The CDR3 contains 12 residues. Germline CDR1 LNHDA, CDR2 SQIVND (reference sequence). The DNA of the CDR3 is TGTGCCAGTAGTACAAACAACTATGGCTACACCCTC. Its protein is CASSTNNYGYTL.

The chain has TRBV30 and TRBJ1-5; maybe TRBD1 (6 bases). The V end lost 0 bases, the J end lost 2 bases, and 11 bases lay between the germline ends. CDR1 is GTSNPN and CDR2 is SVGIG in the germline V gene (reference sequence). This CDR3 region has 15 residues. CDR3 residues: CAWSVSGVGNQPQHF. CDR3 DNA: TGTGCCTGGAGTGTATCAGGGGTGGGCAATCAGCCCCAGCATTTT.

The chain is built from TRBV6-2 or TRBV6-3 and TRBJ1-5, with D possibly matching TRBD1 (5 bases). The CDR3 has 15 amino acids. V was shortened by 5 bases and J by 3 bases, with 14 bases between the two germline ends. In germline, CDR1 is MNHEY, CDR2 SVGEGT. CDR3 amino acids: CASSGLAGTNQPQHF. Here the CDR3 DNA reads TGTGCCAGCAGTGGCCTGGCGGGGACCAATCAGCCCCAGCATTTT.

This chain uses TRBV19 with TRBJ1-5; perhaps TRBD1 as D (6 bases). Per the germline V gene, CDR1 is LNHDA and CDR2 is SQIVND (reference sequence). The V gene lost 2 bases and the J gene lost 3 bases, with 8 bases spanning the gap. The CDR3 totals 14 residues. Written as DNA, the CDR3 is TGTGCCAGTAGTATACAGGGGAACAATCAGCCCCAGCATTTT. Its translation: CASSIQGNNQPQHF. Looking up the rest from reference TRBV19 and TRBJ1-5 gives the full variable domain: DGGITQSPKYLFRKEGQNVTLSCEQNLNHDAMYWYRQDPGQGLRLIYYSQIVNDFQKGDIAEGYSVSREKKESFPLTVTSAQKNPTAFYLCASSIQGNNQPQHFGDGTRLSIL.

CDR3 sequence: CASLSRDRWEQYV. Here the CDR3 DNA reads TGTGCCAGTCTTTCCCGGGACAGGTGGGAGCAGTACGTC. The genes are TRBV6-5 and TRBJ2-7; TRBD1 matches at 8 bases. The V and J ends lost 9 bases and 7 bases, in that order; junction bases with no gene match: 11. This CDR3 is built from 13 residues. Germline CDR1 and CDR2: MNHEY and SVGAGI.

This sequence joins TRBV7-8 and TRBJ1-2; 10 bases agree with TRBD1. This CDR3 has 16 residues. Germline V lookup: CDR1 SGHVS, CDR2 FQNEAQ. V lost 5 bases, J lost 7 bases, and 13 bases stayed unmatched. CDR3: CASSQRSRDRGSGYTF. CDR3 nucleotides: TGTGCCAGCAGCCAGCGAAGCCGGGACAGGGGTAGTGGCTACACCTTC. The variable domain in full, completed from reference TRBV7-8 and TRBJ1-2, reads GAGVSQSPRYKVAKRGQDVALRCDPISGHVSLFWYQQALGQGPEFLTYFQNEAQLDKSGLPSDRFFAERPEGSVSTLKIQRTQQEDSAVYLCASSQRSRDRGSGYTFGSGTRLTVV.

The chain is built from TRBV27 and TRBJ1-1, with D hard to call. CDR3 size: 15 residues. V shed 6 bases and J shed 1 base, with 15 bases lying between them. CDR1 is MNHEY and CDR2 is SMNVEV in the germline V gene (reference sequence). This chain's CDR3 is CASRQGLAGNTEAFF. For the CDR3, the DNA is TGTGCCAGCAGACAAGGTCTGGCGGGGAACACTGAAGCTTTCTTT.

This clone was recorded once. The CDR3 protein is CASSPKGQGRYQPQHF. The CDR3 DNA reads TGTGCCAGCAGCCCAAAGGGACAGGGGAGATATCAGCCCCAGCATTTT. The V call is TRBV7-8, the J call TRBJ1-5; 10 nucleotides agree with TRBD1. Trimming took 5 bases from V and 5 from J; bases not matched to a gene: 9. The CDR3 runs 16 residues. CDR1 is SGHVS, CDR2 FQNEAQ, per germline.

The CDR3 DNA is TGTGCCAGCAGCTTAGGGGTTATGAGACAGGCGAACACCGGGGAGCTGTTTTTT. It codes for CASSLGVMRQANTGELFF. The chain has TRBV7-8 and TRBJ2-2, with D possibly matching TRBD1 (6 bases). V gave up 1 base and J gave up 0 bases, with 15 bases separating them. CDR3 length: 18 residues. Germline values: CDR1 SGHVS, CDR2 FQNEAQ.

Turning to this clone: Other DNA sequences of this sample code for an identical CDR3. CDR3 region: CASSLGRVTEAFF. CDR3 in DNA: TGTGCCAGCAGTTTAGGACGGGTCACTGAAGCTTTCTTT. V usage is TRBV12-3 or TRBV12-4 and J usage is TRBJ1-1; D gene unclear. The CDR3 covers 13 residues. V shed 1 base and J shed 4 bases, with 7 bases lying between them.

The rearrangement uses TRBV6-6 and TRBJ2-1, with D hard to call. V was pared by 0 bases and J by 6 bases, with 6 bases between. This CDR3 comprises 13 residues. Germline CDR1 is MNHNY and CDR2 is SVGAGI (reference sequence). This chain's CDR3 is CASSYSVGNEQFF. CDR3 in DNA: TGTGCCAGCAGTTACTCAGTCGGCAATGAGCAGTTCTTC.

J is TRBJ2-1 and V is TRBV6-5; TRBD1 agrees at 8 bases. The CDR3 consists of 15 residues. V lost 0 bases to trimming and J lost 5 bases; unmatched junction nucleotides: 3. CDR1 and CDR2 from the germline V gene are MNHEY and SVGAGI. CDR3 protein: CASSYSGQGNNEQFF. The CDR3 DNA reads as TGTGCCAGCAGTTACTCTGGACAGGGCAACAATGAGCAGTTCTTC.

The chain joins TRBV4-1 to TRBJ2-3; 11 nucleotides agree with TRBD2. The junction had 16 bases not matched to a gene; V was cut back by 0 bases and J by 2 bases. Germline V gene data show CDR1 as MGHRA and CDR2 as YSYEKL. The CDR3 consists of 21 residues. The CDR3 here is CASSQDRSTSGGTPPTDTQYF. Here the CDR3 DNA reads TGCGCCAGCAGCCAAGATCGGTCAACTAGCGGGGGAACTCCACCCACAGATACGCAGTATTTT.

The chain has TRBV19 and TRBJ1-2, with D perhaps TRBD1 (6 bases). V was shortened by 7 bases and J by 0 bases, with 12 bases between the two germline ends. CDR1 is LNHDA, CDR2 SQIVND, per germline (reference sequence). This CDR3 contains 14 residues. The CDR3 DNA sequence: TGTGCCAGTACCGTACAGGGAGCTAACTATGGCTACACCTTC. It yields the protein CASTVQGANYGYTF.

This chain connects TRBV9 to TRBJ1-5, with TRBD1 matching 9 bases. This CDR3 has 16 amino acids. The V segment lost 2 bases and the J segment 6 bases; nucleotides outside the gene matches: 9. The germline CDR1 and CDR2 sequences are SGDLS and YYNGEE. CDR3 region: CASSVGTGRRGQPQHF. The CDR3 nucleotides read TGTGCCAGCAGCGTGGGGACAGGGAGAAGGGGTCAGCCCCAGCATTTT.

In its sample, this clone was seen once. V gene TRBV11-2 combines with J gene TRBJ2-7, with TRBD1 identical over 8 bases. Trimming cost V 1 base and J 7 bases; bases outside gene matches: 0. The germline CDR1 and CDR2 sequences are SGHAT and FQNNGV. The CDR3 spans 12 residues. For the CDR3, the DNA is TGTGCCAGCAGCTTAGGGACAGGGGAGCAGTACTTC. This encodes CASSLGTGEQYF.